This T cell receptor beta chain was obtained from a study of shared clonotypes between healthy human individuals. The protocol was immunoSEQ multiplex PCR, while the TCRdb copy is restricted to in-frame clones and leaves out a portion. The table records 550,000 to 750,000 clones, roughly 95% of them present only once. Terminally differentiated effector memory CD45RA+ cells were left out of the naive CD8 fraction, which was CD45RO-negative and positively selected for CCR7. Trimming removed 5 bases from V and 9 bases from J; junction bases left unmatched: 3. The CDR3 is made up of 14 amino acids. CDR1 MNHEY and CDR2 SMNVEV come from the germline V gene (reference sequence).

Sample: naive CD8+ T cells sorted from blood. The receptor's source is a woman in her twenties or thirties in good health. The chain uses TRBV27 and TRBJ2-5; the match to TRBD2 covers 16 bases. The CDR3 loop is CASSPGLAGGSQYF. The CDR3 nucleotides read TGTGCCAGCAGTCCGGGACTAGCGGGAGGGTCCCAGTACTTC.